The clone carrying this T cell receptor (beta chain) was seen only a few times. The antigen remains unidentified. This entry belongs to a study of CD8 T cells in Susac syndrome. Random hexamers were used to reverse transcribe the RNA input (0.5 to 1 ug). The CDR3 of TCR beta was amplified by immunoSEQ multiplex PCR across 54 Vbeta and 13 Jbeta. MiXCR was run by TCRdb on the immunoSEQ multiplex PCR reads, yielding one entry per CDR3 protein. The table has a few hundred thousand distinct CDR3 sequences, around 83% seen once. Sequencing of TCR beta drew on CD8+ and CD4+ T cells from blood. Those who served as multiple sclerosis controls were treatment-naive patients with stable or active relapsing-remitting disease. General study points: Acknowledgment was made by the study that its TCR sequencing and HLA analysis involved a relatively small number of individuals.

The CDR3 is 15 amino acids. V was pared by 1 base and J by 5 bases, with 5 bases of the junction left unmatched. Germline assignment: CDR1 SGHNT and CDR2 YENEEA. Specimen: CD8+ T cells from PBMCs. The source is a human donor with multiple sclerosis. The chain uses TRBV11-3 and TRBJ2-1; TRBD2 matches at 7 bases. The CDR3 DNA follows: TGTGCCAGCAGCTTAGGGTTAGCGGGCAACAATGAGCAGTTCTTC. Protein sequence: CASSLGLAGNNEQFF.